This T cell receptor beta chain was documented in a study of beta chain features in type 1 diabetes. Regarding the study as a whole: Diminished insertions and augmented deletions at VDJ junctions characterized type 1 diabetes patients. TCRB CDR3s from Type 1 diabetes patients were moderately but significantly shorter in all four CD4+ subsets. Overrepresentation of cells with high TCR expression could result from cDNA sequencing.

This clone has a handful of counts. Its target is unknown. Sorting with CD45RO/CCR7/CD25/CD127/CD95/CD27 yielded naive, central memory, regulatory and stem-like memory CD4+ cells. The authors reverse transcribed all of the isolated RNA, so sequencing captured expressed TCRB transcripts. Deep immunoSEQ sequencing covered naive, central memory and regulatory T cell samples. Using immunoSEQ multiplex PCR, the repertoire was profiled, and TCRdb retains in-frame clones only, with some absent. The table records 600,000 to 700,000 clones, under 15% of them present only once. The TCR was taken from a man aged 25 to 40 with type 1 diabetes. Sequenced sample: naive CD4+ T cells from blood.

The CDR3: CASSRTGVGDTEAFF. In nucleotides, the CDR3 is TGTGCCAGCAGCCGGACAGGGGTGGGAGACACTGAAGCTTTCTTT. The J gene is TRBJ1-1, the V gene TRBV4-2; 9 bases align to TRBD1. V shed 4 bases, J shed 3 bases, and the junction held 6 bases outside the gene matches. The CDR3 sequence is 15 residues long. CDR1 and CDR2 (germline): LGHNA, YNFKEQ.